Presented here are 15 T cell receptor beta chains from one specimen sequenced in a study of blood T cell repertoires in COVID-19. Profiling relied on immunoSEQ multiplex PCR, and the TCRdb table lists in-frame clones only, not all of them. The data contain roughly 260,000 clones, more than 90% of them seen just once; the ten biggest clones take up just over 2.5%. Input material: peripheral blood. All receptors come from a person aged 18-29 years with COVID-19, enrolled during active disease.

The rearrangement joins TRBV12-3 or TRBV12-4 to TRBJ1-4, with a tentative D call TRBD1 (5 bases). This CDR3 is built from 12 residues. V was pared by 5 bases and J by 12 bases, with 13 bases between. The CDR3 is CASSIHGGELFF. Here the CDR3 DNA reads TGTGCCAGCAGTATACATGGGGGGGAACTGTTTTTT.

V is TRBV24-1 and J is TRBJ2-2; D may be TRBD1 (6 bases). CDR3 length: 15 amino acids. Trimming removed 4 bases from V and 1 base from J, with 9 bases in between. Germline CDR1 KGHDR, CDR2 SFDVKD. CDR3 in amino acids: CATSDLQGNTGELFF. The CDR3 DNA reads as TGTGCCACCAGTGACCTACAGGGGAACACCGGGGAGCTGTTTTTT.

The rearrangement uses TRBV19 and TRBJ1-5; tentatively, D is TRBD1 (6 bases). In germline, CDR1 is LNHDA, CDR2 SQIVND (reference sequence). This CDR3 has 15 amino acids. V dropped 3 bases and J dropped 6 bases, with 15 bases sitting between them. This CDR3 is CASSMATGESQPQHF. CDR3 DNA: TGTGCCAGTAGTATGGCGACAGGTGAGAGTCAGCCCCAGCATTTT.

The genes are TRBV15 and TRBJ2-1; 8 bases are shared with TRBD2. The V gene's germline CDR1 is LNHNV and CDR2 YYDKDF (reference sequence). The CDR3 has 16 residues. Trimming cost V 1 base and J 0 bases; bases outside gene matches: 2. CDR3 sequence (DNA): TGTGCCACCAGCAGAGTAGCGGGAAGCTCCTACAATGAGCAGTTCTTC. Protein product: CATSRVAGSSYNEQFF.

CDR3 nucleotides: TGTGCCAGCAGCTTAGACGTTGCAGGGCTGGGCACTGAAGCTTTCTTT. Translation gives CASSLDVAGLGTEAFF. The rearrangement joins TRBV11-2 to TRBJ1-1, with a tentative D call TRBD1 (5 bases). The V end lost 0 bases, the J end lost 4 bases, and 15 bases lay between the germline ends. CDR1 is SGHAT, CDR2 FQNNGV, per germline. This CDR3 comprises 16 residues. Full variable domain (remainder filled in from reference TRBV11-2 and TRBJ1-1): EAGVAQSPRYKIIEKRQSVAFWCNPISGHATLYWYQQILGQGPKLLIQFQNNGVVDDSQLPKDRFSAERLKGVDSTLKIQPAKLEDSAVYLCASSLDVAGLGTEAFFGQGTRLTVV.

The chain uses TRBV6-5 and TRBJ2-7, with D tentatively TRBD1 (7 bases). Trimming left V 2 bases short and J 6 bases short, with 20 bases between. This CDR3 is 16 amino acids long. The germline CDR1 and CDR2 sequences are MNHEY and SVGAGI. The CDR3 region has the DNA TGTGCCAGCAGTTACAGACGCGGTTGGCAGGGGGGCGAGCAGTACTTC. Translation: CASSYRRGWQGGEQYF.

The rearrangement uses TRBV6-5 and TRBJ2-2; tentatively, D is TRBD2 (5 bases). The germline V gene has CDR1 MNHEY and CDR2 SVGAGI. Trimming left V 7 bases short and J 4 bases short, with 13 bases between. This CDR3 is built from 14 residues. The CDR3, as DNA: TGTGCCAGCAAGGCACAGCTAGCCACCGGGGAGCTGTTTTTT. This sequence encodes CASKAQLATGELFF.

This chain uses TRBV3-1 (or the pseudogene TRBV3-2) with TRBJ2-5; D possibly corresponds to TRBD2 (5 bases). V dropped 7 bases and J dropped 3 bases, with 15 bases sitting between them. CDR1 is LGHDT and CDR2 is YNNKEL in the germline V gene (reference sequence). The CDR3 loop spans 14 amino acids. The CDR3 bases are TGTGCCAGCAACCCCACGAGCGGAGAAGAGACCCAGTACTTC. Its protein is CASNPTSGEETQYF.

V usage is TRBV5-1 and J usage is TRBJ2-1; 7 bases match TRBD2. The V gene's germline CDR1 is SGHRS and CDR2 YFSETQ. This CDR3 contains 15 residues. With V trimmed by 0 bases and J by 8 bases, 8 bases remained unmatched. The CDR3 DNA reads TGCGCCAGCAGCTTGGTATCGGGACTAAATCATGAGCAGTTCTTC. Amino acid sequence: CASSLVSGLNHEQFF.

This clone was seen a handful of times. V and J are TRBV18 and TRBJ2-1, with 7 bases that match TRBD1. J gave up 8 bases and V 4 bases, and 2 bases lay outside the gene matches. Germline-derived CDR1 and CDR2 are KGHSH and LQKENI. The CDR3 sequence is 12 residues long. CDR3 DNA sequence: TGTGCCAGCTCACAGGGGGCCTATGAGCAGTTCTTC. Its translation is CASSQGAYEQFF.

The CDR3 here is CASSLAAYGEGSYNEQFF. In nucleotides, the CDR3 is TGTGCCAGCAGTTTGGCCGCCTATGGGGAGGGCTCCTACAATGAGCAGTTCTTC. This sequence joins TRBV28 and TRBJ2-1; 7 bases line up with TRBD2. Germline V gives CDR1 MDHEN, CDR2 SYDVKM. Trimming took 3 bases from V and 0 from J; bases not matched to a gene: 11. The CDR3 is made up of 18 amino acids.

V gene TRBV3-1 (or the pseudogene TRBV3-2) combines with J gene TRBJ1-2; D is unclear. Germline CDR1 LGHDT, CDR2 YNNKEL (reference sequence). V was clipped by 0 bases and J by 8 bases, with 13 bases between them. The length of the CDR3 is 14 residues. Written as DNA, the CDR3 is TGTGCCAGCAGCCAAGAGGTGGGAGTGAAGGGCTACACCTTC. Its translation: CASSQEVGVKGYTF.

Here the CDR3 reads CSASVSGRINEQFF. CDR3 in DNA: TGCAGTGCTAGTGTTAGCGGGAGAATCAATGAGCAGTTCTTC. The chain is built from TRBV20-1 and TRBJ2-1; 9 bases are a match to TRBD2. Trimming at V came to 3 bases and at J to 6 bases, leaving 6 bases not matched to a gene. The CDR3 has 14 residues. Germline V CDR1 and CDR2: DFQATT, SNEGSKA (reference sequence).

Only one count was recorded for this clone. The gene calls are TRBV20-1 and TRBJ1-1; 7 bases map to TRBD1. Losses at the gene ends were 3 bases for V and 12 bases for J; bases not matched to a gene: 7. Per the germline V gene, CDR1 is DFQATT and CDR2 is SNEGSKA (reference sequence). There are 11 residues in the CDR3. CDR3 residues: CSASQTGNTFF. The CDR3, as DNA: TGCAGTGCTAGCCAGACAGGGAATACTTTCTTT.

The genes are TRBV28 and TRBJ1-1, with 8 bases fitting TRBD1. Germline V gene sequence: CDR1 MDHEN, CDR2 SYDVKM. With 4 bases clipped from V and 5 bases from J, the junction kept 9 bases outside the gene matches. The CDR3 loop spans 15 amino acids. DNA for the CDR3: TGTGCCAGCAGTTCCCCGCAGGGGGCGAAGACTGAAGCTTTCTTT. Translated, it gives CASSSPQGAKTEAFF.